Listed below are T cell receptor beta chains from one sample, sequenced in a study of shared T cell receptors in the human thymus. Produced via immunoSEQ multiplex PCR; TCRdb's table is partial and in-frame only. The data hold around 730,000 clones, with around 85% observed a single time. These data also formed part of another study, on human thymus T cells.

The sequenced sample was thymocytes. The source is a girl less than two years old with a congenital heart defect. The CDR3 runs from the conserved cysteine through the conserved F or W. D genes are given only for firm matches. Some rows mark clone size as missing; the rest say once, few, many or name a class of expanded clone.

V	D	J	size	CDR3	DNA
TRBV6-5	TRBD1	TRBJ2-7	-	CASRPRTGFEQYF	TGTGCCAGCAGACCCCGGACAGGGTTCGAGCAGTACTTC
TRBV20-1	TRBD1	TRBJ1-1	-	CSAGGQGGLF	TGCAGTGCTGGGGGACAGGGAGGACTCTTT
TRBV5-1	-	TRBJ1-1	-	CASSPLGGTEAFF	TGCGCCAGCAGCCCGCTGGGGGGGACTGAAGCTTTCTTT
TRBV28	-	TRBJ1-1	-	CASSLLVGTLNTEAFF	TGTGCCAGCAGTTTACTTGTAGGGACATTGAACACTGAAGCTTTCTTT
TRBV19	TRBD1	TRBJ1-1	few	CASSEGRTGRLFTEAFF	TGTGCCAGTAGTGAAGGGCGGACAGGGCGATTATTCACTGAAGCTTTCTTT
TRBV6-6	-	TRBJ1-2	few	CASRLQDYGYTF	TGTGCCAGCAGGCTTCAGGACTATGGCTACACCTTC
TRBV5-6	-	TRBJ1-2	-	CASSLVARGYGYTF	TGTGCCAGCAGCTTGGTTGCCAGGGGCTATGGCTACACCTTC
TRBV5-4	-	TRBJ1-2	few	CASSTTWRGGDGYTF	TGTGCCAGCAGCACCACATGGAGGGGAGGGGATGGCTACACCTTC
TRBV6-1	TRBD1	TRBJ2-1	-	CASRAGTGDYNEQFF	TGTGCCAGCAGAGCCGGGACAGGTGATTACAATGAGCAGTTCTTC
TRBV5-1	-	TRBJ1-2	-	CASSLSEQAPYGYTF	TGCGCCAGCAGCTTGTCGGAACAGGCGCCCTATGGCTACACCTTC
TRBV6-6	TRBD1	TRBJ1-5	-	CASSYCDRVNQPQHF	TGTGCCAGCAGTTACTGCGACAGGGTCAATCAGCCCCAGCATTTT
TRBV28	TRBD1	TRBJ1-2	-	CASSSQGYYGYTF	TGTGCCAGCAGTTCACAGGGGTACTATGGCTACACCTTC
TRBV6-1	TRBD1	TRBJ1-2	-	CACPGQGGGYTF	TGTGCCTGCCCAGGACAGGGGGGTGGCTACACCTTC
TRBV7-3	-	TRBJ1-1	-	CASSLDPTAMNTEAFF	TGTGCCAGCAGCTTAGATCCGACAGCAATGAACACTGAAGCTTTCTTT
TRBV14	-	TRBJ2-3	-	CASSQLRKPDTQYF	TGTGCCAGCAGCCAACTTAGAAAACCAGATACGCAGTATTTT
TRBV18	-	TRBJ1-1	-	CASSPLDGGDTEAFF	TGTGCCAGCTCACCCTTGGACGGGGGGGACACTGAAGCTTTCTTT
TRBV7-9	-	TRBJ2-2	-	CASTSGELFF	TGTGCCAGCACCTCTGGGGAGCTGTTTTTT
TRBV14	TRBD1	TRBJ1-3	-	CASSSMLGQGFGNTIYF	TGTGCCAGCAGCTCAATGTTAGGACAGGGATTCGGAAACACCATATATTTT
TRBV28	-	TRBJ2-3	few	CASSFEGEGGESVDTQYF	TGTGCCAGCAGTTTCGAGGGGGAGGGGGGGGAAAGTGTTGATACGCAGTATTTT
TRBV29-1	TRBD1	TRBJ2-1	few	CSVVRPGQGALNEQFF	TGCAGCGTCGTCCGCCCGGGACAGGGGGCGCTCAATGAGCAGTTCTTC
TRBV5-6	-	TRBJ1-1	-	CASTPHRENTEAFF	TGTGCCAGCACCCCCCACAGGGAGAACACTGAAGCTTTCTTT
TRBV4-1	-	TRBJ1-1	-	CASSTRVRGNTEAFF	TGCGCCAGCAGCACCCGGGTCCGGGGAAACACTGAAGCTTTCTTT
TRBV5-1	TRBD2	TRBJ2-2	-	CASSGLGGGGELFF	TGCGCCAGCAGCGGACTTGGGGGGGGCGGGGAGCTGTTTTTT
TRBV9	TRBD1	TRBJ2-1	-	CASSAEGTGLFGQFF	TGTGCCAGCAGCGCGGAGGGGACAGGGCTCTTTGGGCAGTTCTTC
TRBV28	TRBD1	TRBJ1-2	few	CASKLDRGIEDYGYTF	TGTGCCAGCAAGCTTGACAGGGGCATTGAGGACTATGGCTACACCTTC
TRBV7-9	TRBD1	TRBJ1-3	-	CASSTREIVGTGSNTIYF	TGTGCCAGCAGCACACGAGAAATAGTGGGGACAGGGAGTAACACCATATATTTT
TRBV18	TRBD1	TRBJ2-7	-	CASSPGQGAYEQYF	TGTGCCAGCTCACCGGGACAGGGGGCATACGAGCAGTACTTC
TRBV14	TRBD1	TRBJ2-7	-	CASSQGTGPYEQYF	TGTGCCAGCAGCCAGGGGACAGGGCCCTACGAGCAGTACTTC
TRBV27	TRBD2	TRBJ2-1	-	CASKSGVNSYNEQFF	TGTGCCAGCAAAAGCGGGGTCAACTCCTACAATGAGCAGTTCTTC
TRBV25-1	TRBD1	TRBJ1-6	-	CASSEPDRGRFNSPLHF	TGTGCCAGCAGTGAACCAGACAGGGGACGATTCAATTCACCCCTCCACTTT
TRBV30	-	TRBJ2-1	-	CAWSDQNEQFF	TGTGCCTGGAGTGACCAGAATGAGCAGTTCTTC
TRBV7-3	TRBD1	TRBJ2-7	-	CASSLGGDRSGEQYF	TGTGCCAGCAGCCTTGGAGGGGACAGGTCGGGCGAGCAGTACTTC
TRBV4-1	TRBD1	TRBJ1-1	once	CASSQIDRDMNTEAFF	TGCGCCAGCAGCCAGATCGACAGGGACATGAACACTGAAGCTTTCTTT
TRBV6-1	-	TRBJ2-7	-	CATYRASSSYEQYF	TGTGCCACCTACAGGGCATCGAGCTCCTACGAGCAGTACTTC
TRBV5-6	-	TRBJ1-1	-	CASSSRQNEAFF	TGTGCCAGCAGCTCCCGACAGAATGAAGCTTTCTTT
TRBV6-1	-	TRBJ2-1	-	CASISHPSSYNEQFF	TGTGCCAGCATAAGTCACCCGAGCTCCTACAATGAGCAGTTCTTC
TRBV5-6	-	TRBJ2-5	-	CASSRTDWERETQYF	TGTGCCAGCAGCCGGACAGACTGGGAACGGGAGACCCAGTACTTC
TRBV7-3	TRBD2	TRBJ2-2	-	CASSFSRGSGDHRELFF	TGTGCCAGCAGCTTCTCACGGGGTAGCGGGGACCACCGGGAGCTGTTTTTT
TRBV2	-	TRBJ2-3	-	CASRTGEFTDTQYF	TGTGCCAGCCGTACAGGAGAGTTCACAGATACGCAGTATTTT
TRBV6-1	TRBD1	TRBJ1-2	-	CASRQGSTIHGYTF	TGTGCCAGCAGACAGGGGTCGACTATTCATGGCTACACCTTC
TRBV19	TRBD1	TRBJ1-1	-	CASSGTGHTEAFF	TGTGCCAGCAGCGGGACAGGGCACACTGAAGCTTTCTTT
TRBV4-1	TRBD1	TRBJ1-5	-	CASSQGTGENQPQHF	TGCGCCAGCAGCCAAGGGACAGGGGAGAATCAGCCCCAGCATTTT
TRBV7-7	-	TRBJ2-6	-	CASSLPGALPGANVLTF	TGTGCCAGCAGCTTACCAGGGGCACTACCTGGGGCCAACGTCCTGACTTTC
TRBV5-6	-	TRBJ2-3	-	CASSLFKRDTQYF	TGTGCCAGCAGCTTGTTTAAGCGCGATACGCAGTATTTT
TRBV5-6	-	TRBJ2-5	-	CASSFLVSRQETQYF	TGTGCCAGCAGCTTTCTAGTATCGCGCCAAGAGACCCAGTACTTC
TRBV5-8	-	TRBJ1-6	-	CASSLAGTGDSPLHF	TGTGCCAGCAGCTTGGCCGGAACAGGTGATTCACCCCTCCACTTT
TRBV5-6	-	TRBJ1-4	-	CASSLQRANEKLFF	TGTGCCAGCAGCTTACAGCGGGCCAATGAAAAACTGTTTTTT
TRBV30	TRBD1	TRBJ1-1	-	CAWSYIRTGGLLANTEAFF	TGTGCCTGGAGTTACATCCGGACAGGGGGCCTTTTGGCGAACACTGAAGCTTTCTTT
TRBV6-1	-	TRBJ1-6	-	CASSEGGENSPLHF	TGTGCCAGCAGTGAAGGGGGGGAGAATTCACCCCTCCACTTT
TRBV28	TRBD1	TRBJ2-3	few	CASSFRDRGPSDTQYF	TGTGCCAGCAGTTTCCGGGACAGGGGCCCCTCAGATACGCAGTATTTT
TRBV29-1	TRBD2	TRBJ2-7	-	CSVRSGSSYEQYF	TGCAGCGTGCGTAGCGGGAGCTCCTACGAGCAGTACTTC
TRBV11-2	TRBD1	TRBJ1-1	-	CASSFGTGSGTEAFF	TGTGCCAGCAGCTTCGGGACAGGGTCGGGCACTGAAGCTTTCTTT
TRBV18	-	TRBJ1-6	-	CASSFAGGYNSPLHF	TGTGCCAGCTCATTTGCTGGAGGGTATAATTCACCCCTCCACTTT
TRBV4-3	-	TRBJ1-2	-	CASSQETRDLANYGYTF	TGCGCCAGCAGCCAAGAGACGCGGGACCTAGCTAACTATGGCTACACCTTC